This TCR beta chain was identified in a study of blood T cell repertoires in COVID-19. Across the study: The study drew acute and convalescent COVID-19 samples from the United States, Italy and Spain.

Between the trimmed V and J ends, which lost 0 bases and 0 bases, there was a span of 9 bases. Germline CDR1 is SGHVS and CDR2 is FQNEAQ. The length of the CDR3 is 15 residues. The table came from immunoSEQ multiplex PCR; TCRdb's copy has only in-frame clones and leaves some out. The sample lists tens of thousands of clones; about 91% were seen once. The V and J genes are TRBV7-8 and TRBJ2-7, with D maybe TRBD1 (5 bases). The TCR was taken from a man between 45 and 60 years old with acute or convalescent COVID-19. Sequencing was carried out using peripheral blood. CDR3 amino acids: CASSLATGVSYEQYF. The CDR3 DNA reads TGTGCCAGCAGCTTAGCAACAGGTGTCTCCTACGAGCAGTACTTC.